This record covers a single T cell receptor beta chain. Its specificity is not known. This CDR3 is missing its conserved last phenylalanine or tryptophan, likely due to a read error. Germline V gene lookup returns CDR1 LGHNA and CDR2 YSLEER. The CDR3 consists of 19 residues. This entry is derived from a study of tumor-infiltrating lymphocytes in primary liver carcinoma. General study results and limits: Significantly larger top-250-clone fractions were found in tumors than in blood (p = 0.039).

Using a constant-region primer together with ProtoScript II reverse transcriptase, TCR beta cDNA was made from 450 to 600 ng of total RNA. Libraries for TCR beta were built through three nested multiplex PCR rounds, which together made up a slightly modified ARM-PCR procedure. Researchers ran the first two PCR rounds for roughly 11 cycles each with TRBV1-TRBV30 forward primers and a C-beta reverse primer. TCRdb reprocessed the multiplex PCR reads with MiXCR, giving one entry per CDR3 protein. The sample holds 20,000 to 25,000 distinct CDR3 sequences, around 80% seen once. Starting material for RNA and DNA co-extraction consisted of 20-30 mg of unsorted bulk tissue. Patients underwent resection of primary liver carcinoma. Those patients suffered from chronic HBV infection and were treatment-naive. Sampling of every tumor involved five separate regions. These included the tumor centre.

Sequenced input: liver tumor tissue from sampling region 2. As to subset: tumor region T2, inferior pole. The sequence came from a woman aged 25 to 39 with primary liver carcinoma and hepatitis B virus infection. The gene calls are TRBV4-3 and TRBJ2-6; perhaps TRBD2 as D (5 bases). DNA for the CDR3: TGCGCCGGCAGCCAAGAGAGTAGCGAGATAGGCTCTGGTGCCAACCTCCTGACTTAC. It is translated as CAGSQESSEIGSGANLLTY.